The 30 T cell receptor beta chains reported below all come from one sample, sequenced in a study of CD8+ T cells in alopecia areata. The sample's treatment: oral pan-JAK inhibitor, 5-10 mg twice daily. Investigators isolated RNA and reverse transcribed it into cDNA to act as the sequencing template. The protocol was immunoSEQ multiplex PCR, while the TCRdb copy is restricted to in-frame clones and leaves out a portion. The repertoire holds 70,000 or so clones, with approximately 28% as singletons. The sample consisted of CD8+ T cells sorted from blood, taken at week 4, from a patient treated with tofacitinib. The origin of the receptors is a human donor with alopecia areata.

V is TRBV30 and J is TRBJ2-1; 9 nucleotides agree with TRBD2. Germline lookup yields CDR1 GTSNPN and CDR2 SVGIG (reference sequence). With 4 bases clipped from V and 4 bases from J, the junction kept 5 bases outside the gene matches. The CDR3 sequence is 14 residues long. The CDR3 nucleotides read TGTGCCTGGATGCGGCGGGAGGGTTACAATGAGCAGTTCTTC. This encodes CAWMRREGYNEQFF.

This clone came up a few times. The chain carries TRBV27 and TRBJ1-5; a possible D gene is TRBD1 (5 bases). V lost 6 bases and J lost 3, with 15 bases in between. This CDR3 has 15 amino acids. The germline V gene has CDR1 MNHEY and CDR2 SMNVEV (reference sequence). The CDR3 DNA sequence: TGTGCCAGCAGCTATGGAGGACACCTCAATCAGCCCCAGCATTTT. This codes for CASSYGGHLNQPQHF.

The chain employs TRBV7-9 and TRBJ2-7; D is possibly TRBD1 (6 bases). With 9 bases removed from V and 1 base from J, the gap between germline ends came to 28 bases. Looked up from germline, CDR1 is SEHNR and CDR2 is FQNEAQ (reference sequence). The CDR3 extends over 18 amino acids. For the CDR3, the DNA is TGTGCCAGTTCCCCCGGCCAACAGGGAACCTCCCCGTCCTACGAGCAGTACTTC. Encoded protein: CASSPGQQGTSPSYEQYF.

This rearrangement joins TRBV10-3 to TRBJ1-2, with D possibly matching TRBD1 (5 bases). This CDR3 spans 14 amino acids. Germline V gives CDR1 ENHRY, CDR2 SYGVKD. Trimming left V 0 bases short and J 2 bases short, with 7 bases between. This CDR3 is CAISESRDNYGYTF. CDR3 sequence (DNA): TGTGCCATCAGTGAGTCGCGGGACAACTATGGCTACACCTTC.

This clone has a handful of counts. The V gene is TRBV9, the J gene TRBJ1-1, with unresolved D. Per germline, CDR1 SGDLS and CDR2 YYNGEE. This CDR3 has 13 residues. Trimming removed 3 bases at V and 0 bases at J, with 6 bases between. The CDR3 spells CASSDGVNTEAFF. The DNA for the CDR3 is TGTGCCAGCAGCGACGGGGTGAACACTGAAGCTTTCTTT.

Here the CDR3 DNA reads TGTGCCAGCAGCCCACAGGGGGAAGGCAATGAAAAACTGTTTTTT. Its protein is CASSPQGEGNEKLFF. V usage is TRBV7-8 and J usage is TRBJ1-4; 8 bases align to TRBD1. V shed 5 bases and J 5 bases; nucleotides not matched to a gene: 7. This CDR3 is 15 amino acids long. Germline V gene lookup returns CDR1 SGHVS and CDR2 FQNEAQ.

This clone was counted between two and nine times. V and J are TRBV4-1 and TRBJ2-1; D ambiguous. CDR3 length equals 16 residues. CDR1 is MGHRA, CDR2 YSYEKL, per germline. With 0 bases removed from V and 2 bases from J, the gap between germline ends came to 11 bases. CDR3 protein: CASSQDSRSPYNEQFF. The CDR3 region has the DNA TGCGCCAGCAGCCAAGATTCCCGAAGCCCCTACAATGAGCAGTTCTTC.

The CDR3 region has the DNA TGTGCCAGCAGTTTAGTCAGTCAGACCGGCTACGAGCAGTACTTC. It specifies CASSLVSQTGYEQYF. The rearrangement links TRBV27 to TRBJ2-7; unclear D gene. Germline V gives CDR1 MNHEY, CDR2 SMNVEV (reference sequence). The V and J ends lost 2 bases and 3 bases respectively, with 14 bases between them. This CDR3 comprises 15 residues.

This clone was detected only a few times. The sample contains more than one DNA sequence encoding this CDR3. The rearrangement joins TRBV7-9 to TRBJ2-2; D ambiguous. The germline V gene has CDR1 SEHNR and CDR2 FQNEAQ (reference sequence). There are 12 residues in the CDR3. Trimming took off 1 base at V and 5 bases at J, with 2 bases between the two ends. The CDR3, as DNA: TGTGCCAGCAGCTTAGGGACCGGGGAGCTGTTTTTT. Amino acid sequence: CASSLGTGELFF. The variable domain in full, with the rest retrieved from reference TRBV7-9 and TRBJ2-2, is DTGVSQNPRHKITKRGQNVTFRCDPISEHNRLYWYRQTLGQGPEFLTYFQNEAQLEKSRLLSDRFSAERPKGSFSTLEIQRTEQGDSAMYLCASSLGTGELFFGEGSRLTVL.

V and J are TRBV29-1 and TRBJ1-1; no clear D. The germline V gene encodes CDR1 SQVTM and CDR2 ANQGSEA. This CDR3 region has 10 residues. V was clipped by 4 bases and J by 7 bases, with 7 bases between them. CDR3 residues: CSVVEGEAFF. Here the CDR3 DNA reads TGCAGCGTTGTCGAAGGTGAAGCTTTCTTT. Based on the CDR3 plus reference TRBV29-1 and TRBJ1-1, the full variable domain is SAVISQKPSRDICQRGTSLTIQCQVDSQVTMMFWYRQQPGQSLTLIATANQGSEATYESGFVIDKFPISRPNLTFSTLTVSNMSPEDSSIYLCSVVEGEAFFGQGTRLTVV.

In its sample, this clone was seen a few times. The rearrangement uses TRBV7-9 and TRBJ2-1; D gene ambiguous. The length of the CDR3 is 12 residues. Germline CDR1 is SEHNR and CDR2 is FQNEAQ (reference sequence). Trimming cost V 1 base and J 8 bases, with 6 bases left between them. The DNA for the CDR3 is TGTGCCAGCAGCTTAGAAGTTGATGAGCAGTTCTTC. It codes for CASSLEVDEQFF.

The V call is TRBV29-1, the J call TRBJ2-2, with D hard to call. Germline V gives CDR1 SQVTM, CDR2 ANQGSEA. V lost 2 bases to trimming and J lost 6 bases, with 10 bases between them. The CDR3 has 13 amino acids. CDR3 sequence: CSVERADPGELFF. The CDR3 DNA reads as TGCAGCGTTGAAAGGGCAGACCCCGGGGAGCTGTTTTTT.

This chain links TRBV7-6 with TRBJ2-7; maybe TRBD1 (6 bases). The ends were cut back, 5 bases at V and 7 bases at J, with 12 bases in the middle. Looked up from germline, CDR1 is SGHVS and CDR2 is FNYEAQ. The CDR3 has 12 amino acids. CDR3 amino acids: CASSPPQGEQYF. CDR3 nucleotide sequence: TGTGCCAGCAGCCCCCCCCAGGGGGAGCAGTACTTC.

The V and J genes are TRBV30 and TRBJ1-2, with a weak D call TRBD1 (6 bases). V lost 3 bases to trimming and J lost 8 bases, with 16 bases between them. Germline lookup yields CDR1 GTSNPN and CDR2 SVGIG (reference sequence). The CDR3 is 13 residues long. CDR3 coding DNA: TGTGCCTGGAGGGGACGCCCAGGGGAGGGCTACACCTTC. Protein product: CAWRGRPGEGYTF.

The chain couples TRBV29-1 to TRBJ2-1; tentatively, D is TRBD2 (6 bases). V lost 5 bases and J lost 8, with 16 bases in between. Germline V lookup: CDR1 SQVTM, CDR2 ANQGSEA. CDR3 length: 13 residues. DNA of the CDR3: TGCAGCGTTCTGACCGGGGAGGACGATGAGCAGTTCTTC. Translating gives CSVLTGEDDEQFF.

The chain recombines TRBV4-1 with TRBJ2-3; TRBD1 matches at 8 bases. V lost 2 bases, J lost 2 bases, and 6 bases stayed unmatched. CDR1 and CDR2 (germline): MGHRA, YSYEKL. The CDR3 covers 16 residues. CDR3 amino acids: CASSQPDRALTDTQYF. The CDR3 region has the DNA TGCGCCAGCAGCCAACCGGACAGGGCACTCACAGATACGCAGTATTTT.

This clone was counted only a few times. V usage is TRBV28 and J usage is TRBJ1-5; no firm D call. Germline V gives CDR1 MDHEN, CDR2 SYDVKM. The CDR3 runs to 15 residues. Deletions cut 5 bases from V and 6 bases from J, with 17 bases between. The CDR3 reads CASSDKGSGSQPQHF. The CDR3 region has the DNA TGTGCCAGCAGTGACAAGGGCAGCGGTTCTCAGCCCCAGCATTTT.

The V gene is TRBV5-6, the J gene TRBJ2-2; D gene uncertain. Trimming left V 2 bases short and J 3 bases short, with 5 bases between. The CDR3 is 13 amino acids. CDR1 and CDR2 from the germline V gene are SGHDT and YYEEEE. Written as DNA, the CDR3 is TGTGCCAGCAGCTTATGGTACACCGGGGAGCTGTTTTTT. As protein: CASSLWYTGELFF.

The gene calls are TRBV25-1 and TRBJ1-3; 7 bases are a match to TRBD1. The CDR3 has 16 amino acids. J was trimmed by 1 base and V by 6 bases; bases with no gene match: 9. Germline loops: CDR1 MGHDK, CDR2 SYGVNS. The CDR3 DNA sequence: TGTGCCAGCAGGGCTCCCCCGACAGGGTCTGGAAACACCATATATTTT. Translation: CASRAPPTGSGNTIYF. The complete variable domain, with remaining parts taken from reference TRBV25-1 and TRBJ1-3, reads EADIYQTPRYLVIGTGKKITLECSQTMGHDKMYWYQQDPGMELHLIHYSYGVNSTEKGDLSSESTVSRIRTEHFPLTLESARPSHTSQYLCASRAPPTGSGNTIYFGEGSWLTVV.

There are a few counts of this clone. J is TRBJ2-7 and V is TRBV25-1, with D maybe TRBD2 (6 bases). This CDR3 region has 12 residues. Germline lookup yields CDR1 MGHDK and CDR2 SYGVNS. Trimming cost V 6 bases and J 5 bases, with 11 bases left between them. The CDR3, as DNA: TGTGCCAGCAGCCCCTCGGGAGACGAGCAGTACTTC. It encodes CASSPSGDEQYF.

This rearrangement joins TRBV14 to TRBJ2-5; 11 bases match TRBD1. CDR1 SGHDN and CDR2 FVKESK come from the germline V gene. This CDR3 has 14 residues. Unmatched junction bases numbered 6, after V lost 6 bases and J lost 6 bases. CDR3 protein: CASRPGQGDQTQYF. CDR3 sequence (DNA): TGTGCCAGCAGGCCGGGACAGGGGGATCAGACCCAGTACTTC.

The sample holds a few counts of this clone. This rearrangement joins TRBV4-1 to TRBJ2-1; no definite D call. The CDR3 is 12 amino acids. The germline V gene has CDR1 MGHRA and CDR2 YSYEKL. The V and J ends lost 0 bases and 6 bases respectively, with 3 bases between them. Here the CDR3 DNA reads TGCGCCAGCAGCCAAGATCTCAATGAGCAGTTCTTC. Translating it yields CASSQDLNEQFF.

The chain carries TRBV11-2 and TRBJ2-7; TRBD2 matches at 7 bases. The CDR3 is 12 amino acids. Germline V gene lookup returns CDR1 SGHAT and CDR2 FQNNGV. Trimming cost V 3 bases and J 6 bases; bases outside gene matches: 2. The CDR3 sequence: CASSLGGTEQYF. CDR3 coding DNA: TGTGCCAGCAGCTTGGGGGGGACCGAGCAGTACTTC.

The J gene is TRBJ2-2, the V gene TRBV4-1; D possibly matches TRBD1 or TRBD2 (7 bases each). The germline V and J ends were trimmed by 3 bases and 5 bases, with 16 bases remaining between them. CDR3 length equals 16 residues. From germline, CDR1 is MGHRA and CDR2 YSYEKL. The CDR3 here is CASSQFRQGGTGELFF. The CDR3 DNA reads TGCGCCAGCAGCCAGTTCAGACAGGGAGGGACCGGGGAGCTGTTTTTT.

This clone is medium-sized in the sample. The CDR3 reads CASSQDSSGTQYF. Written as DNA, the CDR3 is TGCGCCAGCAGCCAAGATAGTTCGGGAACGCAGTATTTT. The rearrangement joins TRBV4-3 to TRBJ2-3, with D perhaps TRBD2 (5 bases). Trimming shortened V by 0 bases and J by 9 bases, and 10 bases separated the two germline ends. CDR3 size: 13 residues. Looked up from germline, CDR1 is LGHNA and CDR2 is YSLEER.

The chain combines TRBV23-1 with TRBJ2-3; the D gene is possibly TRBD1 (6 bases). TRBV23-1 is identified as an open reading frame with a role that is uncertain. Trimming left V 10 bases short and J 4 bases short, with 21 bases between. This CDR3 has 15 amino acids. CDR3 sequence (DNA): TGCGCCATCATAGTTAGGGTTGGGACACCAGATACGCAGTATTTT. This gives the protein CAIIVRVGTPDTQYF.

The rearrangement joins TRBV4-1 to TRBJ2-7, with D perhaps TRBD2 (5 bases). The germline V gene encodes CDR1 MGHRA and CDR2 YSYEKL. Trimming removed 1 base at V and 7 bases at J, with 17 bases between. The length of the CDR3 is 15 residues. Written as DNA, the CDR3 is TGCGCCAGCAGCCAAGTTGAGGGCTTATTAGGAGAGCAGTACTTC. It translates to CASSQVEGLLGEQYF.

The chain has TRBV5-1 and TRBJ1-5, with unresolved D. The V and J ends lost 0 bases and 1 base respectively, with 8 bases between them. Per germline, CDR1 SGHRS and CDR2 YFSETQ. This CDR3 is built from 15 residues. The DNA for the CDR3 is TGCGCCAGCAGCTTGGAGGGCGCAAGCAATCAGCCCCAGCATTTT. Amino acids: CASSLEGASNQPQHF. Combining the CDR3 with reference TRBV5-1 and TRBJ1-5 gives the whole variable domain KAGVTQTPRYLIKTRGQQVTLSCSPISGHRSVSWYQQTPGQGLQFLFEYFSETQRNKGNFPGRFSGRQFSNSRSEMNVSTLELGDSALYLCASSLEGASNQPQHFGDGTRLSIL.

This chain joins TRBV9 and TRBJ1-1, with TRBD1 matching over 7 bases. Losses at the gene ends were 3 bases for V and 4 bases for J; bases not matched to a gene: 9. Germline values: CDR1 SGDLS, CDR2 YYNGEE. CDR3 length equals 15 residues. In nucleotides, the CDR3 is TGTGCCAGCAGCGACCTGACAGGGAGAGGCACTGAAGCTTTCTTT. Translation gives CASSDLTGRGTEAFF.

The chain carries TRBV9 and TRBJ1-1, with a possible D match to TRBD1 (5 bases). The CDR3 spans 13 residues. V dropped 0 bases and J dropped 3 bases, with 6 bases sitting between them. The germline V gene encodes CDR1 SGDLS and CDR2 YYNGEE. CDR3: CASSVGGDTEAFF. In nucleotides, the CDR3 is TGTGCCAGCAGCGTAGGGGGGGACACTGAAGCTTTCTTT. The full variable domain, its missing parts supplied by reference TRBV9 and TRBJ1-1, is DSGVTQTPKHLITATGQRVTLRCSPRSGDLSVYWYQQSLDQGLQFLIQYYNGEERAKGNILERFSAQQFPDLHSELNLSSLELGDSALYFCASSVGGDTEAFFGQGTRLTVV.